A single sample gave rise to the 16 T cell receptor beta chains below, sequenced in a study of CD8+CD57+ T cells in acquired aplastic anemia. CDR3 and TCR beta VDJ profiling relied on a genomic DNA template. TCRdb processed the reads anew with MiXCR; each CDR3 protein has one entry. The sample carries roughly 81,000 distinct CDR3 sequences, about half recorded once. Sequencing used sorted CD4+, CD8+, or CD8+CD57+ T cells (not recorded which) from PBMCs. The receptors shown here come from a human donor in good health, serving as a control.

V usage is TRBV29-1 and J usage is TRBJ2-3; D might be TRBD1 or TRBD2, each matching 6 bases. CDR1 is SQVTM and CDR2 is ANQGSEA in the germline V gene. CDR3 size: 13 residues. V lost 6 bases, J lost 0 bases, and 10 bases lay in between. This CDR3 reads CSVSGGSTDTQYF. In DNA form, the CDR3 reads TGCAGCGTATCCGGGGGCAGCACAGATACGCAGTATTTT.

The CDR3 is CSAPRDSGEQFF. CDR3 DNA sequence: TGCAGCGCCCCGCGGGACTCAGGTGAGCAGTTCTTC. The J gene is TRBJ2-1, the V gene TRBV29-1; D possibly corresponds to TRBD2 (6 bases). Trimming took off 7 bases at V and 9 bases at J, with 16 bases between the two ends. The CDR3 loop spans 12 amino acids. Germline V gives CDR1 SQVTM, CDR2 ANQGSEA.

This clonotype showed up just a few times. The chain joins TRBV25-1 to TRBJ2-3, with 8 bases that match TRBD2. This CDR3 comprises 15 residues. V lost 5 bases, J lost 4 bases, and 8 bases stayed unmatched. The germline gives CDR1 MGHDK, CDR2 SYGVNS. Here the CDR3 reads CASSSAGGIADTQYF. CDR3 in DNA: TGTGCCAGCAGTTCCGCGGGGGGCATCGCAGATACGCAGTATTTT.

DNA of the CDR3: TGTGCCAGCACCCCATCCGGGACAGGGACCTACGAGCAGTACTTC. Translated: CASTPSGTGTYEQYF. This chain uses TRBV27 with TRBJ2-7, with 9 bases aligning to TRBD1. Germline V gene data show CDR1 as MNHEY and CDR2 as SMNVEV (reference sequence). Unmatched junction bases numbered 9, after V lost 7 bases and J lost 2 bases. There are 15 residues in the CDR3.

This clonotype was seen at least ten times. The V call is TRBV13, the J call TRBJ1-5, with D tentatively TRBD1 (6 bases). Germline values: CDR1 PRHDT, CDR2 FYEKMQ (reference sequence). V gave up 5 bases and J gave up 3 bases, with 11 bases separating them. CDR3 length equals 14 residues. In nucleotides, the CDR3 is TGTGCCAGCAGCCTGGGGGACACCAATCAGCCCCAGCATTTT. It codes for CASSLGDTNQPQHF.

This clonotype has ten or more counts. The rearrangement joins TRBV9 to TRBJ2-5; TRBD1 aligns across 10 bases. CDR3 length: 16 residues. V was pared by 3 bases and J by 5 bases, with 10 bases of the junction left unmatched. CDR1 SGDLS and CDR2 YYNGEE come from the germline V gene. CDR3 protein: CASSGLDRGRGETQYF. The DNA of the CDR3 is TGTGCCAGCAGCGGACTCGACAGGGGGCGCGGTGAGACCCAGTACTTC. The entire variable domain, with the rest obtained from reference TRBV9 and TRBJ2-5, is as follows: DSGVTQTPKHLITATGQRVTLRCSPRSGDLSVYWYQQSLDQGLQFLIQYYNGEERAKGNILERFSAQQFPDLHSELNLSSLELGDSALYFCASSGLDRGRGETQYFGPGTRLLVL.

This clonotype came up a few times. J is TRBJ1-2 and V is TRBV10-3, with TRBD1 matching 7 bases. CDR1 ENHRY and CDR2 SYGVKD come from the germline V gene. V lost 10 bases to trimming and J lost 4 bases; unmatched junction nucleotides: 12. The CDR3 extends over 14 amino acids. Here the CDR3 DNA reads TGTGCCAGTAGTCCCCAAACAGGGGTCTATGGCTACACCTTC. It yields the protein CASSPQTGVYGYTF.

This rearrangement joins TRBV2 to TRBJ1-2; D perhaps matches TRBD1 (5 bases). V lost 6 bases, J lost 4 bases, and 18 bases lay in between. This CDR3 is 15 amino acids long. CDR1 SNHLY and CDR2 FYNNEI come from the germline V gene. The CDR3 is CASSPHPGLGYGYTF. The CDR3 nucleotides are TGTGCCAGCAGCCCTCACCCAGGGCTGGGCTATGGCTACACCTTC.

Ten or more counts support this clonotype. The rearrangement uses TRBV5-1 and TRBJ1-2; the match to TRBD1 covers 7 bases. From germline, CDR1 is SGHRS and CDR2 YFSETQ. This CDR3 is built from 15 residues. With V trimmed by 4 bases and J by 0 bases, 6 bases remained unmatched. CDR3 sequence reads: CASSPGTDSNYGYTF. The CDR3 DNA is TGCGCCAGCAGCCCGGGGACAGACTCTAACTATGGCTACACCTTC.

This clonotype was counted at least ten times. The chain recombines TRBV7-8 with TRBJ1-1; D is ambiguous. Germline V gives CDR1 SGHVS, CDR2 FQNEAQ. The CDR3 runs to 13 residues. Trimming removed 2 bases at V and 3 bases at J, with 7 bases between. The CDR3 DNA is TGTGCCAGCAGCTTATATGTGCACACTGAAGCTTTCTTT. This encodes CASSLYVHTEAFF.

This clonotype was seen once. The V gene is TRBV9, the J gene TRBJ2-7; 9 bases are a match to TRBD2. The V gene's germline CDR1 is SGDLS and CDR2 YYNGEE. CDR3 length: 14 residues. The V gene end was trimmed by 3 bases and the J gene end by 0 bases; junction bases not matched to a gene: 1. The DNA for the CDR3 is TGTGCCAGCAGCGGGGGACTAGCCTCCTACGAGCAGTACTTC. Its translation is CASSGGLASYEQYF.

The J gene is TRBJ2-7, the V gene TRBV20-1; 7 bases are shared with TRBD1. The germline V gene encodes CDR1 DFQATT and CDR2 SNEGSKA (reference sequence). The CDR3 sequence is 14 residues long. With 5 bases clipped from V and 3 bases from J, the junction kept 10 bases outside the gene matches. This CDR3 is CSAQTGQRIYEQYF. For the CDR3, the DNA is TGCAGTGCTCAGACGGGACAGCGGATCTACGAGCAGTACTTC.

This clonotype was recorded at least ten times. This sequence joins TRBV6-1 and TRBJ1-2; D is ambiguous. Germline V gene sequence: CDR1 MNHNS, CDR2 SASEGT. Between the trimmed V and J ends, which lost 6 bases and 8 bases, there was a span of 13 bases. CDR3 size: 12 residues. CDR3 amino acids: CASRWAGEGYTF. The CDR3, as DNA: TGTGCCAGCAGGTGGGCCGGGGAGGGCTACACCTTC.

J is TRBJ2-2 and V is TRBV6-1; 8 bases line up with TRBD2. The J segment lost 7 bases and the V segment lost 7 bases, leaving 11 bases of the junction unmatched. Germline CDR1 is MNHNS and CDR2 is SASEGT. This CDR3 has 15 amino acids. CDR3 residues: CASTQAGRAGGELFF. The CDR3 DNA reads TGTGCCAGCACACAGGCCGGGAGGGCCGGCGGGGAGCTGTTTTTT.

The table lists this clonotype with many counts. The chain has TRBV15 and TRBJ2-2; D call uncertain. Trimming pared 0 bases from V and 0 bases from J, leaving 11 bases between. The CDR3 is made up of 17 amino acids. Looked up from germline, CDR1 is LNHNV and CDR2 is YYDKDF (reference sequence). The CDR3 DNA reads TGTGCCACCAGCAGAGATGTGAGTTTCGCGAACACCGGGGAGCTGTTTTTT. Its protein product is CATSRDVSFANTGELFF.

Of note for this clonotype: The junction and the germline gene differ at one end; a read error may be behind it. CDR3 DNA: TGTGCCAGTAGTATCCCACAGGGTACTGAGGCTTTCTTT. Protein product: CASSIPQGTEAFF. J is TRBJ1-1 and V is TRBV19, with a tentative D call TRBD1 (6 bases). The germline CDR1 and CDR2 sequences are LNHDA and SQIVND (reference sequence). CDR3 length equals 13 residues.